This TCR beta chain derives from a study of blood T cells in healthy people across ages. Next came a second PCR, run for about 7 to 12 cycles, which used a sample-barcoded 5' primer along with a J-beta primer mix. A single record per CDR3 protein comes from TCRdb applying MiXCR to the 5' RACE reads. This table holds some 940,000 distinct CDR3 sequences, under 35% found once. This CDR3 contains 15 residues. Between the trimmed V and J ends, which lost 3 bases and 5 bases, there was a span of 14 bases. Looked up from germline, CDR1 is SGHKS and CDR2 is YYEKEE (reference sequence). This sample also belongs to another study, concerning T cells of mothers and their children.

The material sequenced was blood. The sequence was obtained from a woman in her forties in good health. The V and J genes are TRBV5-5 and TRBJ2-2; a weak D match, TRBD1 (6 bases). CDR3 residues: CASSSRDTPTGELFF. CDR3 coding DNA: TGTGCCAGCAGCTCCCGGGACACTCCGACCGGGGAGCTGTTTTTT.